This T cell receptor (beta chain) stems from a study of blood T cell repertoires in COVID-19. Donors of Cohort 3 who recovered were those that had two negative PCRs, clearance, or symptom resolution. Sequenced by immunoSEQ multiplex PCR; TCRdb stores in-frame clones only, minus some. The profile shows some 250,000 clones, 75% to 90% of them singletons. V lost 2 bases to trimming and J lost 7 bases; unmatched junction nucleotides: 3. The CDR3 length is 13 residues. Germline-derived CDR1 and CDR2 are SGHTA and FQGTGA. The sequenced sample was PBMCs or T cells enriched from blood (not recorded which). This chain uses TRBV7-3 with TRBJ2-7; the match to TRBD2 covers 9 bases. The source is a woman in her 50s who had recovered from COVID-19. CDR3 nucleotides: TGTGCCAGCAGCTTAGTGCGGGAGGGAGAGCAGTACTTC. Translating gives CASSLVREGEQYF. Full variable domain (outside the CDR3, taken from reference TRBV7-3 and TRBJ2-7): GAGVSQTPSNKVTEKGKYVELRCDPISGHTALYWYRQSLGQGPEFLIYFQGTGAADDSGLPNDRFFAVRPEGSVSTLKIQRTERGDSAVYLCASSLVREGEQYFGPGTRLTVT.